Reported below is one T cell receptor (beta chain). The data belong to a study of cytomegalovirus exposure and HLA in healthy donors. A multiplex PCR was run with 60 Vbeta primers and 13 Jbeta primers. Profiled with immunoSEQ multiplex PCR; TCRdb holds only in-frame clones, not every one. The repertoire includes around 130,000 clones, more than 65% of them detected once, and around 2.7% sits in the top ten. Trimming removed 2 bases from V and 5 bases from J, with 20 bases in between. The CDR3 has 16 residues. Looked up from germline, CDR1 is SGHRS and CDR2 is YFSETQ. The sequence derives from a woman aged 55-70 years in good health and CMV-seropositive. The sample consisted of PBMCs. The V call is TRBV5-1, the J call TRBJ2-7; perhaps TRBD1 as D (5 bases). Here the CDR3 reads CASSFPPGPSMHEQYF. The CDR3 nucleotides are TGCGCCAGCAGCTTCCCTCCAGGGCCCTCTATGCACGAGCAGTACTTC.